The T cell receptor (beta chain) described here comes from a study of sequential checkpoint blockade in melanoma. Repertoires were generated with immunoSEQ multiplex PCR, while TCRdb's copy carries only in-frame clones and drops some. The table includes 15,000 to 20,000 clones, approximately 80% detected once. J gave up 3 bases and V 3 bases, and 8 bases lay outside the gene matches. Germline loops: CDR1 LGHNA, CDR2 YSLEER. This CDR3 has 15 residues. Specified treatment: randomized to nivolumab then ipilimumab (arm A) or the reverse (arm B). The sequencing used CD8+ T cells sorted from blood (inferred from file names), collected from a patient given nivolumab and ipilimumab in sequence. The clonotype originates from a human donor with melanoma. The genes are TRBV4-3 and TRBJ2-7; the match to TRBD1 covers 7 bases. DNA of the CDR3: TGCGCCAGCAGCCAGGCGACCCGGGACAGCTACGAGCAGTACTTC. Translated, it gives CASSQATRDSYEQYF.